A selection of T cell receptor beta chains follows, all from one sample in a study of shared clonotypes between healthy human individuals. The data were produced by immunoSEQ multiplex PCR, yet TCRdb's version contains in-frame clones alone and is incomplete. Counted here are around 480,000 clones, approximately 79% occurring once; the ten biggest clones make up roughly an eighth. Sequenced sample: PBMCs. The receptors come from a woman aged 40 to 55 in good health. Some clones in this sample may be carry-over from other donors' samples. The CDR3 runs from the conserved cysteine through the conserved F or W. D genes are given only for firm matches. Expanded clones get a size class; other rows say once, few or many, or leave the size out.

V,size,J,D,DNA,CDR3
TRBV7-9,NA,TRBJ1-3,NA,TGTGCCAGCAGCCCCCCCTCTGGAAACACCATATATTTT,CASSPPSGNTIYF
TRBV6-6,NA,TRBJ2-1,TRBD2,TGTGCCAGCAGTTACGGGGCGGGAGGGCGGTACAATGAGCAGTTCTTC,CASSYGAGGRYNEQFF
TRBV5-4,NA,TRBJ1-1,NA,TGTGCCAGCAGCCATACCGGCAGAGGGACTGAAGCTTTCTTT,CASSHTGRGTEAFF
TRBV11-3,NA,TRBJ1-6,TRBD1,TGTGCCAGCAGCTTGTCCGGGACAGGGTCACCCCTCCACTTT,CASSLSGTGSPLHF
TRBV16,NA,TRBJ2-5,TRBD2,TGTGCCAGCAGCCAATCGGGACTAGCGGGTAAAGAGACCCAGTACTTC,CASSQSGLAGKETQYF
TRBV6-4,NA,TRBJ2-7,TRBD2,TGTGCCAGCAGCCCAGGGACTACCCAGGAGCAGTACTTC,CASSPGTTQEQYF
TRBV9,NA,TRBJ1-2,NA,TGTGCCAGCAGCGTAGGTGGCAGGAACTATGGCTACACCTTC,CASSVGGRNYGYTF
TRBV30,NA,TRBJ1-2,NA,TGTGCCTGGTCTCGGGACTATGGCTACACCTTC,CAWSRDYGYTF
TRBV30,few,TRBJ2-7,NA,TGTGCCTGGGAAAAGGACCGTGGGGAGCAGTACTTC,CAWEKDRGEQYF
TRBV2,many,TRBJ2-7,NA,TGTGCCAGCAGAGCTCCGTCCCACATCTCCTACGAGCAGTACTTC,CASRAPSHISYEQYF
TRBV7-8,NA,TRBJ2-7,TRBD1,TGTGCCAGCAGCTTATCCGGGACAGGGGGCCACGAGCAGTACTTC,CASSLSGTGGHEQYF
TRBV7-7,NA,TRBJ2-3,NA,TGTGCTAGCAGCTTGGGGCTCACAGATACGCAGTATTTT,CASSLGLTDTQYF
TRBV5-1,NA,TRBJ2-6,NA,TGCGCCAGCAGCTTGGCCACTGGGGCCAACGTCCTGACTTTC,CASSLATGANVLTF
TRBV5-1,NA,TRBJ2-7,NA,TGCGCCAGCAGCTTGGACTGGCTCTACGAGCAGTACTTC,CASSLDWLYEQYF
TRBV7-2,NA,TRBJ2-1,NA,TGTGCCAGCAGCTTAGGGGCGCAGAGACACAATGAGCAGTTCTTC,CASSLGAQRHNEQFF
TRBV5-4,once,TRBJ1-1,NA,TGTGCCAGCAGCCCAGGTAATTGGAAGAACACTGAAGCTTTCTTT,CASSPGNWKNTEAFF